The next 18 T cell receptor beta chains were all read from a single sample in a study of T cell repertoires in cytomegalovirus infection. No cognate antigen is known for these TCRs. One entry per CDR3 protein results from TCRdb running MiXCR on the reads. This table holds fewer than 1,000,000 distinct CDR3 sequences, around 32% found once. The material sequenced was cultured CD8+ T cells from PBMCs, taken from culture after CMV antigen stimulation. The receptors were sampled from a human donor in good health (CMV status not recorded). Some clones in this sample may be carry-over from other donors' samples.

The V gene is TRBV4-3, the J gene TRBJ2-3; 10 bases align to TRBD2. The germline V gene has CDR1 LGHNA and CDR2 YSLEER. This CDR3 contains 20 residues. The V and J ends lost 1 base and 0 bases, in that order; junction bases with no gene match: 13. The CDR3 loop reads CASSQVIGPSGGTSTDTQYF. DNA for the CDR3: TGCGCCAGCAGCCAAGTAATTGGGCCTAGCGGGGGTACTAGCACAGATACGCAGTATTTT.

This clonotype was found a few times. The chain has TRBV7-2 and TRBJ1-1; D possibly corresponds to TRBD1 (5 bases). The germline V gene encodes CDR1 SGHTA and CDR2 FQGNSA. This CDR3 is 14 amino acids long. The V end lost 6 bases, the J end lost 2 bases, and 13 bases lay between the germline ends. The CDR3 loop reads CASRNGHLNTEAFF. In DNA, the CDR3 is TGTGCCAGCAGAAACGGACACCTCAACACTGAAGCTTTCTTT.

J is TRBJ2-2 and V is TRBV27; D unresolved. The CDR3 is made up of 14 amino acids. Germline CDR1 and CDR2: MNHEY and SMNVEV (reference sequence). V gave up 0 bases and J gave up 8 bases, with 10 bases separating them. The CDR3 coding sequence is TGTGCCAGCAGTTTATCGGGAATTGTAGGGGAGCTGTTTTTT. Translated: CASSLSGIVGELFF.

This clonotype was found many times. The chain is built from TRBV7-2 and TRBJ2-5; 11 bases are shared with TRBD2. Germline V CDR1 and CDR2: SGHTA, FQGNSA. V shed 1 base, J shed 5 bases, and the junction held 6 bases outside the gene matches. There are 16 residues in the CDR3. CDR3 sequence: CASSLEASGGLETQYF. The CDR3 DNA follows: TGTGCCAGCAGCTTAGAGGCTAGCGGGGGGTTGGAGACCCAGTACTTC.

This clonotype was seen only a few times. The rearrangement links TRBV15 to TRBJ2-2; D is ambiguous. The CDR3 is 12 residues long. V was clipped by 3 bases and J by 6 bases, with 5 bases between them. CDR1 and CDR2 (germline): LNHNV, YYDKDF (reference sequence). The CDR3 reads CATSRAAGELFF. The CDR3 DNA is TGTGCCACCAGCAGGGCGGCCGGGGAGCTGTTTTTT.

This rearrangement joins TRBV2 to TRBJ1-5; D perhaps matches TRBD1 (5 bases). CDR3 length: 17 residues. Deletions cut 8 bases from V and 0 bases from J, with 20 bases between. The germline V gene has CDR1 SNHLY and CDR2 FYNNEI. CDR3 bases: TGTGCCAGCCAACGGGACCCGCTGACTTATAGCAATCAGCCCCAGCATTTT. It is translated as CASQRDPLTYSNQPQHF.

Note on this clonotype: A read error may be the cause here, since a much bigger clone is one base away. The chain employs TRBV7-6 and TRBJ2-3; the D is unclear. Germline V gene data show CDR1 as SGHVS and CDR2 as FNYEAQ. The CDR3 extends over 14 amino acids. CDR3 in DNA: TGTGCCAACAGCCCGCCAAGGCCCACAGATACGCAGTATTTT. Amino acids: CANSPPRPTDTQYF.

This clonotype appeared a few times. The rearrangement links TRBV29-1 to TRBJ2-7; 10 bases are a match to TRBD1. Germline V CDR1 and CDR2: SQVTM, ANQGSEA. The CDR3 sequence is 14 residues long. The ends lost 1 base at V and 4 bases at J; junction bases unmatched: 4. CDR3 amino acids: CSVEVGQGRYEQYF. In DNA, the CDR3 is TGCAGCGTTGAAGTGGGACAGGGGCGTTACGAGCAGTACTTC.

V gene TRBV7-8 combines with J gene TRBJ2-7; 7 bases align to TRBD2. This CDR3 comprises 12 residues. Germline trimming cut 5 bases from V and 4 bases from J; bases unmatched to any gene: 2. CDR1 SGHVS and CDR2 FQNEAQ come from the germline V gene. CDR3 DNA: TGTGCCAGCAGCGACGGGGGGTACGAGCAGTACGTC. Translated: CASSDGGYEQYV.

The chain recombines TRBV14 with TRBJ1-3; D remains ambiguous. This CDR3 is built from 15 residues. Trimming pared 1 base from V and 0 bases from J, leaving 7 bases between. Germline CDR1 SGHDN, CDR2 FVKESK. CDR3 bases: TGTGCCAGCAGCCAAGGGTACGGCTCTGGAAACACCATATATTTT. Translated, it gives CASSQGYGSGNTIYF.

CDR3 residues: CTPRKGSEQYV. CDR3 sequence (DNA): TGTACGCCTAGGAAGGGTAGCGAGCAGTACGTC. The J gene is TRBJ2-7, the V gene TRBV4-1, with D uncertain. Per germline, CDR1 MGHRA and CDR2 YSYEKL. CDR3 length: 11 amino acids.

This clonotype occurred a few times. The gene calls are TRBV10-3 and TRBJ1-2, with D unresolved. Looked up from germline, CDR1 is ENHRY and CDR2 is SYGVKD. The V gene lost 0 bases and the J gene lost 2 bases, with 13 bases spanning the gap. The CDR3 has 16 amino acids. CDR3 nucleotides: TGTGCCATCAGTGAGTCGAAAACTGACCTAAACTATGGCTACACCTTC. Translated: CAISESKTDLNYGYTF.

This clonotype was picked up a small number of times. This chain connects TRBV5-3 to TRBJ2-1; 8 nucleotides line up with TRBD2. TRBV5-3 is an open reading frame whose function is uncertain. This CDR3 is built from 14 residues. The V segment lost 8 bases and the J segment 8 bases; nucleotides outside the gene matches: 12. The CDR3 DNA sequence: TGTGCCAGCGGCGACCTAGCGGGCGGCGATGAGCAGTTCTTC. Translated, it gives CASGDLAGGDEQFF.

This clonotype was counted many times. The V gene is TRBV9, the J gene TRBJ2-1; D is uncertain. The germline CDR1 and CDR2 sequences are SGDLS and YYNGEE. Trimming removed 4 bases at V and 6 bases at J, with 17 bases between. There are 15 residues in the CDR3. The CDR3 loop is CASSLTTRPGNEQFF. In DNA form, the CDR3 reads TGTGCCAGCAGCCTCACTACCCGCCCCGGCAATGAGCAGTTCTTC.

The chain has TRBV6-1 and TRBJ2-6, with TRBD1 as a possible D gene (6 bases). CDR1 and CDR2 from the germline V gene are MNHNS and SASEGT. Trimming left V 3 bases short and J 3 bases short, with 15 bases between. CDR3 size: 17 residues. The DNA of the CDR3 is TGTGCCAGCAGTGAGGACAGCTACTGGATTGGGGCCAACGTCCTGACTTTC. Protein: CASSEDSYWIGANVLTF.

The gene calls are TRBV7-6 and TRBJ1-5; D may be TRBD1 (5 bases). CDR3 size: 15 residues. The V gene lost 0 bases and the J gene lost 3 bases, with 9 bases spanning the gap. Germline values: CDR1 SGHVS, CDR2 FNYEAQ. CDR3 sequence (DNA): TGTGCCAGCAGCTTAGCGGCAGGGACCAATCAGCCCCAGCATTTT. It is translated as CASSLAAGTNQPQHF.

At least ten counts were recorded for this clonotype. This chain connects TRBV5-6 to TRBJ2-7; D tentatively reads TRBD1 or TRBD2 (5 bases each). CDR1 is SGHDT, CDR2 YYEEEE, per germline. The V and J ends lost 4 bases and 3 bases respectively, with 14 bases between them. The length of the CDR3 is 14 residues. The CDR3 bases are TGTGCCAGCAGCCTCGCCGGGGACCTCTACGAGCAGTACTTC. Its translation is CASSLAGDLYEQYF.

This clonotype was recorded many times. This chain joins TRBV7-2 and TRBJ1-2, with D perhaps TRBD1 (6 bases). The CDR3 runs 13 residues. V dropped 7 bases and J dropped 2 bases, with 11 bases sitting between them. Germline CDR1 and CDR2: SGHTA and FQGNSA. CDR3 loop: CASTYTGNYGYTF. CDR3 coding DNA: TGTGCCAGCACCTACACAGGGAACTATGGCTACACCTTC.